Listed here are 10 T cell receptor beta chains from one sample, sequenced in a study of cytomegalovirus exposure and HLA in healthy donors. Sequencing was performed with immunoSEQ multiplex PCR; in TCRdb, only in-frame clones are kept and a portion is missing. The sample includes approximately 300,000 clones, approximately 90% of them seen just once. The sample comprised PBMCs. The receptors originated from a woman aged 25-40 years in good health and CMV-seropositive.

The rearrangement joins TRBV27 to TRBJ1-3; D may be TRBD1 (6 bases). From germline, CDR1 is MNHEY and CDR2 SMNVEV (reference sequence). With 5 bases removed from V and 4 bases from J, the gap between germline ends came to 15 bases. This CDR3 has 15 residues. CDR3 residues: CASSRRGGPGNTIYF. In nucleotides, the CDR3 is TGTGCCAGCAGTCGGAGGGGGGGGCCAGGAAACACCATATATTTT.

The chain joins TRBV6-6 to TRBJ1-3; tentatively, D is TRBD1 (6 bases). The V and J ends lost 10 bases and 0 bases respectively, with 16 bases between them. There are 15 residues in the CDR3. The germline gives CDR1 MNHNY, CDR2 SVGAGI (reference sequence). The CDR3 nucleotides are TGTGCCATACTTATTCGCAGGGGCTCTGGAAACACCATATATTTT. Translation: CAILIRRGSGNTIYF.

The chain is built from TRBV19 and TRBJ2-7; D possibly corresponds to TRBD1 (5 bases). CDR1 is LNHDA, CDR2 SQIVND, per germline (reference sequence). The CDR3 contains 13 residues. Trimming stripped 5 bases from V and 0 bases from J, with 8 bases between. The CDR3 is CASSWTRSYEQYF. CDR3 coding DNA: TGTGCCAGTAGTTGGACACGCTCCTACGAGCAGTACTTC. The variable domain in full, completed from reference TRBV19 and TRBJ2-7, reads DGGITQSPKYLFRKEGQNVTLSCEQNLNHDAMYWYRQDPGQGLRLIYYSQIVNDFQKGDIAEGYSVSREKKESFPLTVTSAQKNPTAFYLCASSWTRSYEQYFGPGTRLTVT.

J is TRBJ1-1 and V is TRBV11-2; D uncertain. The CDR3 covers 12 residues. Germline CDR1 reads SGHAT; CDR2 reads FQNNGV. V lost 1 base and J lost 12, with 12 bases in between. The CDR3 coding sequence is TGTGCCAGCAGCTTAGCCGACGGTGGAACTTTCTTT. This codes for CASSLADGGTFF.

This chain connects TRBV5-1 to TRBJ2-1, with TRBD2 identical over 9 bases. Germline V gene lookup returns CDR1 SGHRS and CDR2 YFSETQ. The CDR3 covers 15 residues. Trimming at V came to 2 bases and at J to 5 bases, leaving 5 bases not matched to a gene. Written as DNA, the CDR3 is TGCGCCAGCAGCTTCCTAGCGGGGTTTAACAATGAGCAGTTCTTC. Translated, it gives CASSFLAGFNNEQFF.

The chain uses TRBV7-9 and TRBJ2-7; 12 bases agree with TRBD1. CDR1 and CDR2 (germline): SEHNR, FQNEAQ (reference sequence). The CDR3 length is 19 residues. With V trimmed by 4 bases and J by 3 bases, 16 bases remained unmatched. In DNA form, the CDR3 reads TGTGCCAGCAGCTCCTGGGCGACCGGGACAGGGGGCGGTTTCTACGAGCAGTACTTC. Encoded protein: CASSSWATGTGGGFYEQYF.

The chain has TRBV9 and TRBJ2-3; 9 bases line up with TRBD2. The CDR3 runs 16 residues. In germline, CDR1 is SGDLS, CDR2 YYNGEE. V dropped 3 bases and J dropped 2; count of bases not matched to a gene: 7. Written as DNA, the CDR3 is TGTGCCAGCAGCGCGACTAGCGGAGTCGACACAGATACGCAGTATTTT. This codes for CASSATSGVDTDTQYF.

The rearrangement uses TRBV5-1 and TRBJ2-1; 8 bases fit TRBD2. The CDR3 sequence is 17 residues long. Germline CDR1 SGHRS, CDR2 YFSETQ. V dropped 6 bases and J dropped 0; count of bases not matched to a gene: 11. The chain's CDR3 is CASTDLAGLSSYNEQFF. CDR3 sequence (DNA): TGCGCCAGCACGGATTTAGCGGGACTGAGCTCCTACAATGAGCAGTTCTTC.

The chain has TRBV7-7 and TRBJ1-1; weak D call: TRBD1 (5 bases). The germline V gene has CDR1 SSHAT and CDR2 FNYEAQ (reference sequence). The CDR3 contains 13 residues. V lost 3 bases and J lost 4, with 9 bases in between. The CDR3 region is CASSLGPFTEAFF. DNA for the CDR3: TGTGCCAGCAGCTTGGGACCGTTCACTGAAGCTTTCTTT.

The rearrangement uses TRBV6-1 and TRBJ2-4; tentative D call: TRBD1 (5 bases). CDR1 and CDR2 from the germline V gene are MNHNS and SASEGT. The length of the CDR3 is 14 residues. Deletions cut 4 bases from V and 1 base from J, with 8 bases between. The CDR3 loop is CASSVNRAKNIQYF. In nucleotides, the CDR3 is TGTGCCAGCAGTGTAAACAGGGCCAAAAACATTCAGTACTTC.